These 20 T cell receptor beta chains share one sample of origin, sequenced in a study of blood T cell repertoires in COVID-19. Produced via immunoSEQ multiplex PCR; TCRdb's table is partial and in-frame only. Here the sample spans approximately 220,000 clones, around four fifths being singletons. The sample was PBMCs or T cells enriched from blood (not recorded which). The receptors shown here come from a middle-aged woman who had been exposed to COVID-19.

The chain uses TRBV19 and TRBJ1-2; 8 bases are shared with TRBD1. Germline V gene sequence: CDR1 LNHDA, CDR2 SQIVND (reference sequence). The CDR3 totals 15 residues. The junction had 5 bases not matched to a gene; V was cut back by 1 base and J by 4 bases. The CDR3 DNA reads as TGTGCCAGTAGTATAGTCCCCGGACAGGGCTATGGCTACACCTTC. Translating gives CASSIVPGQGYGYTF.

The sample holds one count of this clone. V usage is TRBV4-2 and J usage is TRBJ1-2; TRBD1 is a possible D gene (5 bases). The CDR3 totals 15 residues. The germline V and J ends were trimmed by 0 bases and 5 bases, with 13 bases remaining between them. CDR1 and CDR2 from the germline V gene are LGHNA and YNFKEQ. The CDR3 is CASSQDRASAYGYTF. The CDR3 bases are TGTGCCAGCAGCCAAGACAGGGCATCTGCTTATGGCTACACCTTC.

This clone came up once. The chain combines TRBV5-6 with TRBJ2-2; 10 nucleotides agree with TRBD1. V lost 2 bases to trimming and J lost 6 bases; unmatched junction nucleotides: 4. The CDR3 spans 15 residues. From germline, CDR1 is SGHDT and CDR2 YYEEEE. The CDR3 loop is CASSFRQGAAGELFF. The CDR3 nucleotides are TGTGCCAGCAGCTTTCGACAGGGGGCCGCCGGGGAGCTGTTTTTT.

The chain uses TRBV14 and TRBJ1-2; D is uncertain. Germline loops: CDR1 SGHDN, CDR2 FVKESK. Deletions cut 4 bases from V and 6 bases from J, with 12 bases between. This CDR3 region has 13 residues. The DNA of the CDR3 is TGTGCCAGCAGCCGGAGGGTGCACCATGGCTACACCTTC. Amino acids: CASSRRVHHGYTF.

This rearrangement joins TRBV7-2 to TRBJ2-1; 9 nucleotides align to TRBD2. Unmatched junction bases numbered 6, after V lost 3 bases and J lost 0 bases. CDR1 SGHTA and CDR2 FQGNSA come from the germline V gene. This CDR3 is built from 17 residues. This chain's CDR3 is CASSFSGGLSSYNEQFF. The CDR3 nucleotides read TGTGCCAGCAGCTTCAGCGGGGGGCTTAGCTCCTACAATGAGCAGTTCTTC.

The V call is TRBV12-3 or TRBV12-4, the J call TRBJ1-6; tentatively, D is TRBD1 (6 bases). The CDR3 is 12 residues long. V dropped 3 bases and J dropped 14 bases, with 11 bases sitting between them. This CDR3 is CASSFPTGTLHF. The DNA for the CDR3 is TGTGCCAGCAGTTTCCCAACAGGGACCCTCCACTTT.

The J gene is TRBJ1-1, the V gene TRBV15, with 9 bases matching TRBD1. The V gene end was trimmed by 5 bases and the J gene end by 0 bases; junction bases not matched to a gene: 4. The CDR3 is made up of 15 amino acids. CDR1 and CDR2 (germline): LNHNV, YYDKDF (reference sequence). CDR3 region: CATSGGQGMNTEAFF. Here the CDR3 DNA reads TGTGCCACCAGCGGGGGACAGGGTATGAACACTGAAGCTTTCTTT.

CDR3 in DNA: TGTGCCAGCAGCCCAACTCAGGGCTTCTCTGGAAACACCATATATTTT. Amino acid sequence: CASSPTQGFSGNTIYF. The chain recombines TRBV9 with TRBJ1-3; weak D call: TRBD1 (5 bases). From germline, CDR1 is SGDLS and CDR2 YYNGEE. V was cut by 4 bases and J by 0 bases, with 14 bases left in between. This CDR3 has 16 residues. The whole variable domain, remainder taken from reference TRBV9 and TRBJ1-3, is DSGVTQTPKHLITATGQRVTLRCSPRSGDLSVYWYQQSLDQGLQFLIQYYNGEERAKGNILERFSAQQFPDLHSELNLSSLELGDSALYFCASSPTQGFSGNTIYFGEGSWLTVV.

CDR3 region: CASSPGMRGRGEAFF. In DNA, the CDR3 is TGTGCCAGCAGCCCAGGAATGAGGGGGCGAGGTGAAGCTTTCTTT. The chain joins TRBV11-2 to TRBJ1-1, with 7 bases fitting TRBD1. The CDR3 runs to 15 residues. CDR1 is SGHAT, CDR2 FQNNGV, per germline. V lost 5 bases to trimming and J lost 7 bases; unmatched junction nucleotides: 13.

The chain uses TRBV2 and TRBJ2-2; D is unclear. Germline CDR1 reads SNHLY; CDR2 reads FYNNEI. V lost 7 bases to trimming and J lost 2 bases, with 8 bases between them. The CDR3 has 13 residues. The CDR3 bases are TGTGCCAGCATGGCACGTAACACCGGGGAGCTGTTTTTT. Its translation: CASMARNTGELFF. Looking up the rest from reference TRBV2 and TRBJ2-2 gives the full variable domain: EPEVTQTPSHQVTQMGQEVILRCVPISNHLYFYWYRQILGQKVEFLVSFYNNEISEKSEIFDDQFSVERPDGSNFTLKIRSTKLEDSAMYFCASMARNTGELFFGEGSRLTVL.

V and J are TRBV10-2 and TRBJ1-1; perhaps TRBD1 as D (5 bases). Germline assignment: CDR1 WSHSY and CDR2 SAAADI. V shed 6 bases and J shed 1 base, with 12 bases lying between them. The CDR3 contains 14 residues. CDR3 in DNA: TGCGCCAGCAGGCGCCCAGGGCAGAACACTGAAGCTTTCTTT. Translation: CASRRPGQNTEAFF.

The rearrangement joins TRBV6-5 to TRBJ1-2, with D uncertain. Germline V gives CDR1 MNHEY, CDR2 SVGAGI. The CDR3 runs 15 residues. V lost 0 bases and J lost 1, with 9 bases in between. Written as DNA, the CDR3 is TGTGCCAGCAGTTACTCCGGGGTTTTTAACTATGGCTACACCTTC. It is translated as CASSYSGVFNYGYTF.

The gene calls are TRBV5-4 and TRBJ2-6, with D unresolved. V lost 0 bases, J lost 0 bases, and 4 bases lay in between. The CDR3 is 15 amino acids. CDR1 SGHNT and CDR2 YYREEE come from the germline V gene (reference sequence). The CDR3, as DNA: TGTGCCAGCAGCTTGGCGGGCTCTGGGGCCAACGTCCTGACTTTC. Protein sequence: CASSLAGSGANVLTF.

The CDR3 sequence is CASSLQRGTEAFF. CDR3 nucleotides: TGTGCCAGCAGCCTACAGCGGGGCACTGAAGCTTTCTTT. V and J are TRBV7-3 and TRBJ1-1; no definite D call. The germline V gene has CDR1 SGHTA and CDR2 FQGTGA. V lost 5 bases to trimming and J lost 4 bases, with 11 bases between them. This CDR3 contains 13 residues. Filled out from reference TRBV7-3 and TRBJ1-1, the complete variable domain reads GAGVSQTPSNKVTEKGKYVELRCDPISGHTALYWYRQSLGQGPEFLIYFQGTGAADDSGLPNDRFFAVRPEGSVSTLKIQRTERGDSAVYLCASSLQRGTEAFFGQGTRLTVV.

The V and J genes are TRBV18 and TRBJ2-5; 7 positions match TRBD1. This CDR3 has 16 amino acids. The germline CDR1 and CDR2 sequences are KGHSH and LQKENI. The ends lost 6 bases at V and 1 base at J; junction bases unmatched: 11. The CDR3 here is CASSRTGTLIQETQYF. In nucleotides, the CDR3 is TGTGCCAGCTCCAGGACAGGAACCCTTATCCAAGAGACCCAGTACTTC.

V usage is TRBV7-9 and J usage is TRBJ1-3; 7 bases line up with TRBD1. Looked up from germline, CDR1 is SEHNR and CDR2 is FQNEAQ (reference sequence). The CDR3 has 15 residues. Trimming cost V 3 bases and J 0 bases; bases outside gene matches: 2. CDR3 sequence reads: CASSFWDSSGNTIYF. The CDR3 coding sequence is TGTGCCAGCAGCTTTTGGGACAGCTCTGGAAACACCATATATTTT.

CDR3 sequence reads: CASSEGTGGETQYF. CDR3 in DNA: TGTGCCAGTAGTGAAGGGACAGGGGGAGAGACCCAGTACTTC. The rearrangement joins TRBV19 to TRBJ2-5; 11 bases are shared with TRBD1. Germline V gene sequence: CDR1 LNHDA, CDR2 SQIVND (reference sequence). CDR3 length equals 14 residues. V shed 5 bases, J shed 4 bases, and the junction held 3 bases outside the gene matches. The full variable domain, its missing parts supplied by reference TRBV19 and TRBJ2-5, is DGGITQSPKYLFRKEGQNVTLSCEQNLNHDAMYWYRQDPGQGLRLIYYSQIVNDFQKGDIAEGYSVSREKKESFPLTVTSAQKNPTAFYLCASSEGTGGETQYFGPGTRLLVL.

The table lists this clone with a count of one. The sample contains more than one DNA sequence encoding this CDR3. The chain recombines TRBV5-1 with TRBJ1-5, with D possibly matching TRBD1 (6 bases). The CDR3 has 14 residues. The germline V gene has CDR1 SGHRS and CDR2 YFSETQ. The V end was cut by 0 bases, the J end by 2 bases, with 6 bases between. The CDR3 sequence: CASSLDRGNQPQHF. CDR3 DNA sequence: TGCGCCAGCAGCTTGGACAGGGGCAATCAGCCCCAGCATTTT.

This clone was observed a few times. This chain uses TRBV12-3 or TRBV12-4 with TRBJ1-2, with D possibly being TRBD1 (5 bases). The V end was cut by 5 bases, the J end by 6 bases, with 13 bases between. This CDR3 is built from 13 residues. CDR3: CASSPGGGDGYTF. The CDR3 region has the DNA TGTGCCAGCAGTCCCGGGGGGGGAGATGGCTACACCTTC.

The chain carries TRBV3-1 (or the pseudogene TRBV3-2) and TRBJ2-7; the D is unclear. There are 13 residues in the CDR3. Germline V CDR1 and CDR2: LGHDT, YNNKEL (reference sequence). V shed 0 bases and J shed 7 bases, with 10 bases lying between them. This CDR3 reads CASSQDVLGEQYF. In nucleotides, the CDR3 is TGTGCCAGCAGCCAAGATGTCCTCGGGGAGCAGTACTTC.